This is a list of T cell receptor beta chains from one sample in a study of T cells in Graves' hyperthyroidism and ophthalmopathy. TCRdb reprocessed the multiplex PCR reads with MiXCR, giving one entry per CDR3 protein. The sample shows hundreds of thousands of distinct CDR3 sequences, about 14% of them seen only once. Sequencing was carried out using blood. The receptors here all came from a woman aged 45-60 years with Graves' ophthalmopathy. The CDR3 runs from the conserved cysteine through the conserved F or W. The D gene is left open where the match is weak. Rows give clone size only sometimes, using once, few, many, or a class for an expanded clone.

CDR3nt: TGTGCTAGTGGACTAGCGGGAGGGCCAAGCAATGAGCAGTTCTTC; CDR3aa: CASGLAGGPSNEQFF; v_gene: TRBV12-5; j_gene: TRBJ2-1; abundance: many; d_gene: TRBD2
CDR3nt: TGTGCCAGCAGTTTCCGCAGGGGAGGGGGACTGAACACTGAAGCTTTCTTT; CDR3aa: CASSFRRGGGLNTEAFF; v_gene: TRBV27; j_gene: TRBJ1-1; abundance: few; d_gene: -
CDR3nt: TGCAGTGCTAGAGTAAACCGGGACCCCAACAATGAGCAGTTCTTC; CDR3aa: CSARVNRDPNNEQFF; v_gene: TRBV20-1; j_gene: TRBJ2-1; abundance: -; d_gene: -
CDR3nt: TGCAGTGCCCGGGCGACCCCCACAACCTATGGCTACACCTTC; CDR3aa: CSARATPTTYGYTF; v_gene: TRBV20-1; j_gene: TRBJ1-2; abundance: many; d_gene: -
CDR3nt: TGTGCCAGCAGACATAAACAGGCATCAGGGCCCCAGCATTTT; CDR3aa: CASRHKQASGPQHF; v_gene: TRBV12-3/TRBV12-4; j_gene: TRBJ1-5; abundance: -; d_gene: -
CDR3nt: TGTGCCACCAGTGATGGGGAGGGCTTTCAGTTCTTGTACAATGAGCAGTTCTTC; CDR3aa: CATSDGEGFQFLYNEQFF; v_gene: TRBV24-1; j_gene: TRBJ2-1; abundance: many; d_gene: TRBD2
CDR3nt: TGTGCCAGCAGCCAGGACTATTTCTCCTACAATGAGCAGTTCTTC; CDR3aa: CASSQDYFSYNEQFF; v_gene: TRBV7-2; j_gene: TRBJ2-1; abundance: many; d_gene: -
CDR3nt: TGTGCCAGCAACCGTAGGGCGGGAGGACAAGAGACCCAGTACTTC; CDR3aa: CASNRRAGGQETQYF; v_gene: TRBV5-6; j_gene: TRBJ2-5; abundance: few; d_gene: TRBD2
CDR3nt: TGTGCCAGCAGCTTAGGATACAGGGAACCGTATGGCTACACCTTC; CDR3aa: CASSLGYREPYGYTF; v_gene: TRBV7-2; j_gene: TRBJ1-2; abundance: many; d_gene: -
CDR3nt: TGCGCCAGCAGCCCACGTAGGCGGGAGGGCCTAAATGAGCAGTTCTTC; CDR3aa: CASSPRRREGLNEQFF; v_gene: TRBV5-1; j_gene: TRBJ2-1; abundance: -; d_gene: TRBD2
CDR3nt: TGTGCCTGGAGTGTTGGGGAAACTGAAGCTTTCTTT; CDR3aa: CAWSVGETEAFF; v_gene: TRBV30; j_gene: TRBJ1-1; abundance: many; d_gene: -
CDR3nt: TGTGCCAGCAGTAAACAGGGCTATCAGCCCCAGCATTTT; CDR3aa: CASSKQGYQPQHF; v_gene: TRBV6-2/TRBV6-3; j_gene: TRBJ1-5; abundance: -; d_gene: -
CDR3nt: TGTGCCAGTAGTCCTCGACAGGGGGTACGGGGAAACACCATATATTTT; CDR3aa: CASSPRQGVRGNTIYF; v_gene: TRBV19; j_gene: TRBJ1-3; abundance: few; d_gene: TRBD1
CDR3nt: TGTGCCAGCAGCTTATTCCAGGGTGGTTCCGGGGAGCTGTTTTTT; CDR3aa: CASSLFQGGSGELFF; v_gene: TRBV7-3; j_gene: TRBJ2-2; abundance: many; d_gene: -
CDR3nt: TGTGCCAGCACCCGTAGCGGGAGGAAGACCCAGTACTTC; CDR3aa: CASTRSGRKTQYF; v_gene: TRBV5-6; j_gene: TRBJ2-5; abundance: few; d_gene: TRBD2
CDR3nt: TGCAGTGCTAGCAGGAACTCCTACGAGCAGTACTTC; CDR3aa: CSASRNSYEQYF; v_gene: TRBV20-1; j_gene: TRBJ2-7; abundance: many; d_gene: -
CDR3nt: TGTGCCAGCAGTTTACTTAGGGACGGGCGTGAAGCTTTCTTT; CDR3aa: CASSLLRDGREAFF; v_gene: TRBV27; j_gene: TRBJ1-1; abundance: few; d_gene: -
CDR3nt: TGTGCCAGCAGTATCCTGCCCACAGGGGTAGGTGGCTACACCTTC; CDR3aa: CASSILPTGVGGYTF; v_gene: TRBV28; j_gene: TRBJ1-2; abundance: many; d_gene: TRBD1
CDR3nt: TGTGCCAGCAGTTACTCGGGAGACGAGCAGTACTTC; CDR3aa: CASSYSGDEQYF; v_gene: TRBV6-6; j_gene: TRBJ2-7; abundance: many; d_gene: -
CDR3nt: TGTGCCTGGAGTGAAGACAGTTTGGGCTACGAGCAGTACTTC; CDR3aa: CAWSEDSLGYEQYF; v_gene: TRBV30; j_gene: TRBJ2-7; abundance: many; d_gene: -
CDR3nt: TGCAGCGTTGGCCCATTGGGACTAGGCTCCTACAGTGAGCAGTTCTTC; CDR3aa: CSVGPLGLGSYSEQFF; v_gene: TRBV29-1; j_gene: TRBJ2-1; abundance: -; d_gene: TRBD2
CDR3nt: TGTGCCAGCAGCGAGGGGATAAACAGGGTGGAGACCCAGTACTTC; CDR3aa: CASSEGINRVETQYF; v_gene: TRBV9; j_gene: TRBJ2-5; abundance: many; d_gene: -
CDR3nt: TGTGCCAGCAGTGCCCTGGGGTACGAGCAGTACTTC; CDR3aa: CASSALGYEQYF; v_gene: TRBV6-1; j_gene: TRBJ2-7; abundance: few; d_gene: -
CDR3nt: TGTGCCAGCAGTCCCCGGGCTAGCGGGAGTACGTACTTC; CDR3aa: CASSPRASGSTYF; v_gene: TRBV27; j_gene: TRBJ2-7; abundance: many; d_gene: TRBD2
CDR3nt: TGTGCCAGCGGGCCGGCTGAAAAACTGTTTTTT; CDR3aa: CASGPAEKLFF; v_gene: TRBV2; j_gene: TRBJ1-4; abundance: many; d_gene: -
CDR3nt: TGCAGTGCTAGAGATTCCAGGCAAATCTTC; CDR3aa: CSARDSRQIF; v_gene: TRBV20-1; j_gene: TRBJ2-1; abundance: many; d_gene: -
CDR3nt: TGTGCCAGCAGCCCCGAGGGCGGTTACGAGCAGTACTTC; CDR3aa: CASSPEGGYEQYF; v_gene: TRBV7-6; j_gene: TRBJ2-7; abundance: many; d_gene: -
CDR3nt: TGTGCCATCATTGAGGACAGGGGATACGAGCAGTACTTC; CDR3aa: CAIIEDRGYEQYF; v_gene: TRBV10-3; j_gene: TRBJ2-7; abundance: few; d_gene: TRBD1
CDR3nt: TGTGCCAGCAGTTTAATATCCCCAGGGGGCAACTACGAGCAGTACTTC; CDR3aa: CASSLISPGGNYEQYF; v_gene: TRBV27; j_gene: TRBJ2-7; abundance: -; d_gene: TRBD1
CDR3nt: TGTGCCAGCAGTTTACAACACGGTAGCACAGATACGCAGTATTTT; CDR3aa: CASSLQHGSTDTQYF; v_gene: TRBV12-3/TRBV12-4; j_gene: TRBJ2-3; abundance: many; d_gene: -
CDR3nt: TGTGCCAGCAGTGAATGGGCAGGGGGTAGCAATCAGCCCCAGCATTTT; CDR3aa: CASSEWAGGSNQPQHF; v_gene: TRBV6-1; j_gene: TRBJ1-5; abundance: many; d_gene: TRBD1
CDR3nt: TGTGCCAGCCAGGATTGGTGGGAGACCCAGTACTTC; CDR3aa: CASQDWWETQYF; v_gene: TRBV5-5; j_gene: TRBJ2-5; abundance: many; d_gene: -
CDR3nt: TGTGCCAGCAGTGAGGCTAACTCCTACGAGCAGTACTTC; CDR3aa: CASSEANSYEQYF; v_gene: TRBV12-3/TRBV12-4; j_gene: TRBJ2-7; abundance: many; d_gene: -
CDR3nt: TGTGCCAGCATCTCTTTGGGGGATTTAGGGGAGCAGTACTTC; CDR3aa: CASISLGDLGEQYF; v_gene: TRBV27; j_gene: TRBJ2-7; abundance: many; d_gene: -
CDR3nt: TGCAGTGCCCCCGACCGAAGTAGCACAGATACGCAGTATTTT; CDR3aa: CSAPDRSSTDTQYF; v_gene: TRBV20-1; j_gene: TRBJ2-3; abundance: few; d_gene: -
CDR3nt: TGTGCCAGCAGTTTGGGACAGGGGATTTCGAGGTCCTACAATGAGCAGTTCTTC; CDR3aa: CASSLGQGISRSYNEQFF; v_gene: TRBV6-2/TRBV6-3; j_gene: TRBJ2-1; abundance: -; d_gene: TRBD1
CDR3nt: TGCAGCGGGCGGACTAGCGGATCCTACGAGCAGTACTTC; CDR3aa: CSGRTSGSYEQYF; v_gene: TRBV29-1; j_gene: TRBJ2-7; abundance: -; d_gene: TRBD2
CDR3nt: TGTGCCAGCAGCCCGGACAGGGGGGGTGAAAAACTGTTTTTT; CDR3aa: CASSPDRGGEKLFF; v_gene: TRBV4-2; j_gene: TRBJ1-4; abundance: -; d_gene: TRBD1
CDR3nt: TGTGCCAGCAGTTCTTATGGGACAGGGGGCGACTCACCCCTCCACTTT; CDR3aa: CASSSYGTGGDSPLHF; v_gene: TRBV27; j_gene: TRBJ1-6; abundance: many; d_gene: TRBD1
CDR3nt: TGTGCCAGCAGCTTCAGACACGCTACCTACGAGCAGTACTTC; CDR3aa: CASSFRHATYEQYF; v_gene: TRBV7-2; j_gene: TRBJ2-7; abundance: many; d_gene: -
CDR3nt: TGTGCCAGCTCACCATCGACAGGTGACAATCAGCCCCAGCATTTT; CDR3aa: CASSPSTGDNQPQHF; v_gene: TRBV18; j_gene: TRBJ1-5; abundance: -; d_gene: -
CDR3nt: TGTGCCAGCAGCCAATTACATGGTGGCGGGGAGCTGTTTTTT; CDR3aa: CASSQLHGGGELFF; v_gene: TRBV14; j_gene: TRBJ2-2; abundance: -; d_gene: -